Given below is one T cell receptor beta chain in context. Its antigen remains unidentified. This entry belongs to a study of PD-1 blockade in classical Hodgkin lymphoma. V was pared by 2 bases and J by 1 base, with 3 bases of the junction left unmatched. This CDR3 contains 15 residues. Germline V lookup: CDR1 SGDLS, CDR2 YYNGEE. Using immunoSEQ multiplex PCR, the repertoire was profiled, and TCRdb retains in-frame clones only, with some absent. The sample includes some 39,000 clones, about nine tenths of them seen just once. With no exception, relapse followed autologous stem cell transplantation in all patients, and brentuximab vedotin exposure varied. The study, taken as a whole, reports: Reasons behind the repertoire differences stay unclear, perhaps disease activity or earlier therapy.

Sample: peripheral blood mononuclear cells (PBMCs), taken at baseline. The receptor's source is a human donor with classical Hodgkin lymphoma. The chain links TRBV9 to TRBJ2-3; 8 nucleotides align to TRBD1. The CDR3, as DNA: TGTGCCAGCAGCGTGGGGACAGGAGGCACAGATACGCAGTATTTT. This encodes CASSVGTGGTDTQYF.